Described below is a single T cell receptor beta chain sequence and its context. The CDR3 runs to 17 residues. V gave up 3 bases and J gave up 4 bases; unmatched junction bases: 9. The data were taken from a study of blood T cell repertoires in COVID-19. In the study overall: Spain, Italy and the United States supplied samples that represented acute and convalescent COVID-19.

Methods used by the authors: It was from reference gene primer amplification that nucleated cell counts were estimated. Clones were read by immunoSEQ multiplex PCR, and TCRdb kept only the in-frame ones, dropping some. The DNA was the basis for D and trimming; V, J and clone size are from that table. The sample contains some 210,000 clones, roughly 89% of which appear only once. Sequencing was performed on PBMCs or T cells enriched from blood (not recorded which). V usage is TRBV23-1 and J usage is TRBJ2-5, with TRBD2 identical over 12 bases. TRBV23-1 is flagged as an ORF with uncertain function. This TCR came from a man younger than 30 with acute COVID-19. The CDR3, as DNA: TGCGCCAGCAGTCAGACGACGACTAGCGGGAGACCAGAGACCCAGTACTTC. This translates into CASSQTTTSGRPETQYF.